One and the same sample provided the 26 T cell receptor beta chains below, sequenced in a study of shared clonotypes between healthy human individuals. Generated by immunoSEQ multiplex PCR, the TCRdb table keeps only in-frame clones and is missing some. In the table there are about 2 million clones, 85% to 95% of which are singletons. Sequenced input: naive CD4+ T cells sorted from blood. Described subset: CD45RA+ positively selected. These receptors were collected from a man younger than 35 in good health.

As to this clone: The sample contains more than one DNA sequence encoding this CDR3. The chain is built from TRBV7-9 and TRBJ2-2; D uncertain. The CDR3 length is 13 residues. V was trimmed by 1 base and J by 4 bases, leaving 4 bases between them. Germline assignment: CDR1 SEHNR and CDR2 FQNEAQ (reference sequence). The CDR3 DNA reads as TGTGCCAGCAGCTTAGGGCGCACCGGGGAGCTGTTTTTT. This gives the protein CASSLGRTGELFF. The complete variable domain, with remaining parts taken from reference TRBV7-9 and TRBJ2-2, reads DTGVSQNPRHKITKRGQNVTFRCDPISEHNRLYWYRQTLGQGPEFLTYFQNEAQLEKSRLLSDRFSAERPKGSFSTLEIQRTEQGDSAMYLCASSLGRTGELFFGEGSRLTVL.

V and J are TRBV30 and TRBJ1-2; D unresolved. This CDR3 region has 13 residues. Trimming stripped 4 bases from V and 0 bases from J, with 9 bases between. Per germline, CDR1 GTSNPN and CDR2 SVGIG (reference sequence). The CDR3 region is CAWTGVANYGYTF. The CDR3 DNA reads as TGTGCCTGGACCGGTGTAGCTAACTATGGCTACACCTTC.

This rearrangement joins TRBV6-1 to TRBJ2-1; 8 nucleotides line up with TRBD1. J lost 9 bases, V lost 6 bases, and 13 bases had no gene match. The CDR3 spans 15 residues. The V gene's germline CDR1 is MNHNS and CDR2 SASEGT. CDR3 sequence (DNA): TGTGCCAGCAGCATGTGGGGCAGGGGGCGCGTTGAGCAGTTCTTC. Protein product: CASSMWGRGRVEQFF.

V and J are TRBV29-1 and TRBJ1-2; 8 bases line up with TRBD1. The junction had 5 bases not matched to a gene; V was cut back by 6 bases and J by 2 bases. This CDR3 region has 13 residues. The V gene's germline CDR1 is SQVTM and CDR2 ANQGSEA. In DNA form, the CDR3 reads TGCAGCGTCGCTCAGGGGGCCAACTATGGCTACACCTTC. As protein: CSVAQGANYGYTF.

V and J are TRBV7-2 and TRBJ1-2; D remains ambiguous. The CDR3 has 12 residues. The germline V and J ends were trimmed by 1 base and 8 bases, with 8 bases remaining between them. The germline CDR1 and CDR2 sequences are SGHTA and FQGNSA. CDR3 residues: CASSLELGGYTF. The CDR3 nucleotides are TGTGCCAGCAGCTTAGAGTTGGGCGGCTACACCTTC.

V and J are TRBV10-2 and TRBJ1-1, with D perhaps TRBD1 (5 bases). The CDR3 extends over 14 amino acids. The V end was cut by 1 base, the J end by 2 bases, with 8 bases between. CDR1 is WSHSY, CDR2 SAAADI, per germline. This CDR3 is CASSEYRINTEAFF. The DNA for the CDR3 is TGCGCCAGCAGTGAGTACAGGATTAACACTGAAGCTTTCTTT.

V and J are TRBV5-4 and TRBJ2-5, with a possible D match to TRBD2 (6 bases). Germline CDR1 reads SGHNT; CDR2 reads YYREEE (reference sequence). V gave up 0 bases and J gave up 1 base, with 10 bases separating them. The CDR3 runs to 15 residues. CDR3 amino acids: CASSLEGLSQETQYF. The CDR3 DNA follows: TGTGCCAGCAGCTTGGAGGGACTTTCCCAAGAGACCCAGTACTTC.

The V call is TRBV5-4, the J call TRBJ1-6; D gene unclear. The germline V gene encodes CDR1 SGHNT and CDR2 YYREEE (reference sequence). The CDR3 runs to 14 residues. Trimming stripped 3 bases from V and 8 bases from J, with 12 bases between. CDR3 in amino acids: CASSSAREDSPLHF. As DNA, the CDR3 is TGTGCCAGCAGCTCTGCGAGGGAGGATTCACCCCTCCACTTT.

This sequence joins TRBV9 and TRBJ1-2; D gene ambiguous. Trimming removed 0 bases at V and 8 bases at J, with 8 bases between. The CDR3 contains 12 residues. Germline V lookup: CDR1 SGDLS, CDR2 YYNGEE. The DNA for the CDR3 is TGTGCCAGCAGCGTAGTTGTCTTGGGCTACACCTTC. This encodes CASSVVVLGYTF.

This chain joins TRBV7-9 and TRBJ2-7; D perhaps matches TRBD1 (6 bases). Germline loops: CDR1 SEHNR, CDR2 FQNEAQ (reference sequence). This CDR3 comprises 13 residues. V was shortened by 5 bases and J by 3 bases, with 11 bases between the two germline ends. CDR3 residues: CASSHDRFYEQYF. The CDR3 DNA follows: TGTGCCAGCAGCCACGACAGGTTCTACGAGCAGTACTTC.

V usage is TRBV5-1 and J usage is TRBJ1-1; 11 nucleotides line up with TRBD1. V shed 4 bases, J shed 0 bases, and the junction held 8 bases outside the gene matches. Germline-derived CDR1 and CDR2 are SGHRS and YFSETQ. This CDR3 spans 17 amino acids. The CDR3 loop reads CASSLPRDRGMNTEAFF. CDR3 nucleotide sequence: TGCGCCAGCAGCCTTCCCCGGGACAGGGGGATGAACACTGAAGCTTTCTTT.

J is TRBJ1-1 and V is TRBV6-1; 7 positions agree with TRBD1. CDR3 length: 14 residues. V gave up 8 bases and J gave up 0 bases; unmatched junction bases: 6. The germline V gene has CDR1 MNHNS and CDR2 SASEGT. In nucleotides, the CDR3 is TGTGCCAGCCGCTCGGACAGGATGAACACTGAAGCTTTCTTT. This sequence encodes CASRSDRMNTEAFF.

Comment on this clone: The same CDR3 also results from other DNA sequences found in this sample. The chain links TRBV6-5 to TRBJ2-7; no clear D gene. V lost 2 bases, J lost 4 bases, and 9 bases lay in between. This CDR3 has 13 amino acids. Germline CDR1 is MNHEY and CDR2 is SVGAGI. For the CDR3, the DNA is TGTGCCAGCAGTTACGGTCCCGGGTACGAGCAGTACTTC. Translation: CASSYGPGYEQYF.

The rearrangement joins TRBV6-1 to TRBJ2-5; D is unclear. V dropped 7 bases and J dropped 2 bases, with 17 bases sitting between them. Germline V lookup: CDR1 MNHNS, CDR2 SASEGT. This CDR3 comprises 15 residues. This CDR3 is CASTRSQTSQETQYF. In DNA, the CDR3 is TGTGCCAGCACCCGATCCCAGACATCTCAAGAGACCCAGTACTTC.

This rearrangement joins TRBV9 to TRBJ1-4; 7 bases match TRBD1. CDR3 length: 16 amino acids. V shed 3 bases, J shed 3 bases, and the junction held 8 bases outside the gene matches. The V gene's germline CDR1 is SGDLS and CDR2 YYNGEE. The CDR3, as DNA: TGTGCCAGCAGCGGAAGAACAGGGGCGTCTAATGAAAAACTGTTTTTT. Protein product: CASSGRTGASNEKLFF.

The chain has TRBV5-4 and TRBJ1-3, with D perhaps TRBD1 (6 bases). Germline lookup yields CDR1 SGHNT and CDR2 YYREEE (reference sequence). With 0 bases removed from V and 4 bases from J, the gap between germline ends came to 8 bases. CDR3 length: 14 amino acids. The CDR3 protein is CASSLGGLGNTIYF. The CDR3 region has the DNA TGTGCCAGCAGCTTGGGGGGGCTCGGAAACACCATATATTTT.

This clone was seen a single time. This chain connects TRBV6-5 to TRBJ2-7; D not certain. Germline lookup yields CDR1 MNHEY and CDR2 SVGAGI. The CDR3 spans 16 residues. V was cut by 0 bases and J by 2 bases, with 14 bases left in between. The CDR3 reads CASSYSGLVDTYEQYF. CDR3 sequence (DNA): TGTGCCAGCAGTTACTCGGGTCTAGTGGATACCTACGAGCAGTACTTC.

This clone was observed a single time. V is TRBV18 and J is TRBJ2-1; TRBD2 matches at 8 bases. The ends lost 0 bases at V and 6 bases at J; junction bases unmatched: 4. CDR1 KGHSH and CDR2 LQKENI come from the germline V gene. There are 15 residues in the CDR3. CDR3 sequence: CASSPPGLGPNEQFF. In DNA form, the CDR3 reads TGTGCCAGCTCACCACCGGGACTAGGGCCCAATGAGCAGTTCTTC.

In regard to this clone: Other DNA sequences in the same sample also yield this CDR3. The chain recombines TRBV11-2 with TRBJ2-1; 9 bases map to TRBD2. The germline V gene has CDR1 SGHAT and CDR2 FQNNGV. Trimming at V came to 5 bases and at J to 5 bases, leaving 7 bases not matched to a gene. This CDR3 has 15 amino acids. The CDR3 DNA sequence: TGTGCCAGCAGCGACCTGGCGGGAGGGAACAATGAGCAGTTCTTC. It is translated as CASSDLAGGNNEQFF.

This chain uses TRBV4-3 with TRBJ1-2; D ambiguous. V gave up 0 bases and J gave up 5 bases, with 16 bases separating them. The germline CDR1 and CDR2 sequences are LGHNA and YSLEER. The length of the CDR3 is 16 residues. CDR3 residues: CASSQEGDGGGYGYTF. The CDR3 nucleotides are TGCGCCAGCAGCCAAGAAGGAGACGGCGGTGGATATGGCTACACCTTC.

J is TRBJ2-5 and V is TRBV4-1; no definite D call. Germline V gene sequence: CDR1 MGHRA, CDR2 YSYEKL. The CDR3 sequence is 15 residues long. Between the trimmed V and J ends, which lost 4 bases and 5 bases, there was a span of 17 bases. CDR3 nucleotide sequence: TGCGCCAGCAGCCTTTCGCGGTCGGGCCTGGAGACCCAGTACTTC. It encodes CASSLSRSGLETQYF.

The V gene is TRBV5-1, the J gene TRBJ2-1, with 8 nucleotides matching TRBD2. The CDR3 has 15 amino acids. V gave up 0 bases and J gave up 7 bases; unmatched junction bases: 6. The germline gives CDR1 SGHRS, CDR2 YFSETQ. Here the CDR3 reads CASSLAAGGANEQFF. In DNA, the CDR3 is TGCGCCAGCAGCTTGGCAGCCGGGGGGGCTAATGAGCAGTTCTTC. The variable domain in full, completed from reference TRBV5-1 and TRBJ2-1, reads KAGVTQTPRYLIKTRGQQVTLSCSPISGHRSVSWYQQTPGQGLQFLFEYFSETQRNKGNFPGRFSGRQFSNSRSEMNVSTLELGDSALYLCASSLAAGGANEQFFGPGTRLTVL.

This chain connects TRBV18 to TRBJ1-1; maybe TRBD1 (5 bases). Germline V gene data show CDR1 as KGHSH and CDR2 as LQKENI. The germline V and J ends were trimmed by 6 bases and 1 base, with 9 bases remaining between them. The length of the CDR3 is 13 residues. The CDR3 sequence: CASSLGENTEAFF. CDR3 nucleotide sequence: TGTGCCAGCTCCTTGGGGGAGAACACTGAAGCTTTCTTT.

The chain uses TRBV7-8 and TRBJ2-2, with D perhaps TRBD1 or TRBD2 (5 bases each). Germline V gene sequence: CDR1 SGHVS, CDR2 FQNEAQ. V lost 0 bases and J 2 bases, leaving 7 bases between the germline ends. This CDR3 contains 15 residues. The CDR3 DNA follows: TGTGCCAGCAGCTTAGCTGGGGGAAACACCGGGGAGCTGTTTTTT. Protein: CASSLAGGNTGELFF.

The gene calls are TRBV6-6 and TRBJ2-6; D is unclear. Trimming removed 11 bases from V and 0 bases from J, with 17 bases in between. The CDR3 contains 16 residues. Germline values: CDR1 MNHNY, CDR2 SVGAGI (reference sequence). CDR3 region: CAVSPGGSSGANVLTF. The CDR3 nucleotides read TGTGCCGTAAGCCCGGGCGGCAGCTCTGGGGCCAACGTCCTGACTTTC.

The chain couples TRBV19 to TRBJ2-3; D gene uncertain. Germline V gives CDR1 LNHDA, CDR2 SQIVND (reference sequence). Trimming removed 7 bases at V and 0 bases at J, with 11 bases between. The CDR3 extends over 14 amino acids. CDR3 in amino acids: CASTNTFSTDTQYF. The CDR3 DNA is TGTGCCAGTACCAACACCTTTAGCACAGATACGCAGTATTTT.